A single sample is the source of the 9 T cell receptor beta chains below, sequenced in a study of blood T cell repertoires in COVID-19. Assay: immunoSEQ multiplex PCR; the TCRdb copy retains only in-frame clones and omits some. The sample yields about 210,000 clones, just over 85% seen once. Sequenced: peripheral blood. These receptors originate from a man aged 18 to 29 with active or convalescent COVID-19.

The CDR3 sequence is CSSLGRATEAFF. The CDR3 DNA reads TGCAGCTCACTGGGCAGGGCAACTGAAGCTTTCTTT. The chain joins TRBV29-1 to TRBJ1-1; D is possibly TRBD1 (5 bases). This CDR3 spans 12 amino acids. V lost 8 bases to trimming and J lost 5 bases, with 15 bases between them. Germline CDR1 reads SQVTM; CDR2 reads ANQGSEA. The full variable domain, with the rest looked up from reference TRBV29-1 and TRBJ1-1, is SAVISQKPSRDICQRGTSLTIQCQVDSQVTMMFWYRQQPGQSLTLIATANQGSEATYESGFVIDKFPISRPNLTFSTLTVSNMSPEDSSIYLCSSLGRATEAFFGQGTRLTVV.

This chain connects TRBV11-3 to TRBJ2-7, with a possible D match to TRBD2 (6 bases). The V gene's germline CDR1 is SGHNT and CDR2 YENEEA. Trimming pared 7 bases from V and 5 bases from J, leaving 15 bases between. The CDR3 is 13 amino acids. The CDR3 protein is CASKTAGSDEQYF. CDR3 in DNA: TGTGCCAGCAAAACGGCGGGAAGCGACGAGCAGTACTTC.

V usage is TRBV28 and J usage is TRBJ2-7; TRBD2 is a possible D gene (6 bases). Germline CDR1 reads MDHEN; CDR2 reads SYDVKM. V was trimmed by 3 bases and J by 0 bases, leaving 18 bases between them. The CDR3 is made up of 17 amino acids. Here the CDR3 reads CASSFSGAGLGSYEQYF. The CDR3 DNA reads as TGTGCCAGCAGTTTCAGTGGGGCGGGGTTAGGCTCCTACGAGCAGTACTTC.

This chain links TRBV6-5 with TRBJ2-7; tentatively, D is TRBD1 (6 bases). CDR3 length: 15 amino acids. Trimming pared 0 bases from V and 4 bases from J, leaving 13 bases between. From germline, CDR1 is MNHEY and CDR2 SVGAGI. CDR3 region: CASSYSYGQMYEQYF. The DNA of the CDR3 is TGTGCCAGCAGTTACTCTTACGGACAGATGTACGAGCAGTACTTC.

The rearrangement joins TRBV7-9 to TRBJ1-1; no definite D call. The ends were cut back, 1 base at V and 0 bases at J, with 9 bases in the middle. The CDR3 runs to 15 residues. Germline-derived CDR1 and CDR2 are SEHNR and FQNEAQ (reference sequence). The CDR3 coding sequence is TGTGCCAGCAGCTTAGTTTCAGGAATGAACACTGAAGCTTTCTTT. This codes for CASSLVSGMNTEAFF.

V and J are TRBV7-9 and TRBJ1-2; perhaps TRBD1 as D (5 bases). V was pared by 1 base and J by 6 bases, with 9 bases between. The germline V gene encodes CDR1 SEHNR and CDR2 FQNEAQ (reference sequence). The CDR3 has 13 amino acids. CDR3 amino acids: CASSLVGTNGYTF. The CDR3 nucleotides read TGTGCCAGCAGCTTAGTGGGGACTAATGGCTACACCTTC.

The DNA for the CDR3 is TGCGCCATACCACCGGGATGGAGGCCCCAGCATTTT. It encodes CAIPPGWRPQHF. This sequence joins TRBV23-1 and TRBJ1-5; no clear D gene. TRBV23-1 is an ORF, and what it does is uncertain. Trimming cost V 10 bases and J 9 bases, with 16 bases left between them. This CDR3 contains 12 residues.

The V call is TRBV7-2, the J call TRBJ2-7, with a weak D call TRBD1 (5 bases). The CDR3 sequence is 16 residues long. Trimming removed 6 bases from V and 4 bases from J, with 22 bases in between. Germline CDR1 SGHTA, CDR2 FQGNSA. The CDR3 nucleotides read TGTGCCAGCAGGTTCCACCCGGACAACCCTCAGTACGAGCAGTACTTC. Encoded protein: CASRFHPDNPQYEQYF.

V usage is TRBV11-2 and J usage is TRBJ2-7; D may be TRBD2 (5 bases). V was trimmed by 0 bases and J by 6 bases, leaving 18 bases between them. This CDR3 region has 16 residues. Per germline, CDR1 SGHAT and CDR2 FQNNGV. The CDR3: CASSLEVVLGVSEQYF. The CDR3 DNA reads as TGTGCCAGCAGCTTAGAAGTTGTCCTCGGGGTGAGCGAGCAGTACTTC.